These 23 T cell receptor beta chains were sequenced from one sample in a study of post-analysis software for immune sequencing data. Presence of unique molecular identifiers characterized the TCR beta cDNA libraries. TCRdb used MiXCR to reprocess the PCR reads, holding one entry per CDR3 protein. This table has hundreds of thousands of distinct CDR3 sequences, around 40% appearing once. Study observations and caveats: Compared with controls, patients had more of roughly five TRBV segments, including TRBV5-6, TRBV5-1 and TRBV20-1.

Which antigens these TCRs recognize remains unknown. The sample comprised blood. All receptors derive from a girl aged 10 to 17 with multiple sclerosis.

The V and J genes are TRBV29-1 and TRBJ2-7; 9 nucleotides match TRBD2. J lost 2 bases, V lost 4 bases, and 3 bases had no gene match. The CDR3 runs to 13 residues. The V gene's germline CDR1 is SQVTM and CDR2 ANQGSEA. CDR3 protein: CSVGGGATYEQYF. CDR3 DNA: TGCAGCGTTGGCGGGGGGGCCACCTACGAGCAGTACTTC.

The chain has TRBV29-1 and TRBJ2-7; 10 bases are a match to TRBD1. V was clipped by 4 bases and J by 7 bases; unmatched bases: 7. There are 13 residues in the CDR3. Germline V gene lookup returns CDR1 SQVTM and CDR2 ANQGSEA. In DNA, the CDR3 is TGCAGCGTTGGGGAGACAGGGGGCGTTGAGCAGTACTTC. The encoded protein is CSVGETGGVEQYF.

This clonotype was seen more than once but under ten times. The V and J genes are TRBV20-1 and TRBJ2-1; 12 bases match TRBD2. CDR3 length: 11 residues. In germline, CDR1 is DFQATT, CDR2 SNEGSKA (reference sequence). After removal of 4 bases from V and 12 bases from J, the junction contained 1 base not matched to a gene. CDR3 sequence: CSATSGRGQFF. The DNA of the CDR3 is TGCAGTGCTACTAGCGGGAGGGGGCAGTTCTTC.

This clonotype appeared a few times. The chain carries TRBV20-1 and TRBJ2-7; 8 nucleotides line up with TRBD1. Germline CDR1 reads DFQATT; CDR2 reads SNEGSKA (reference sequence). Unmatched junction bases numbered 8, after V lost 3 bases and J lost 7 bases. The CDR3 is 13 amino acids. CDR3 coding DNA: TGCAGTGCTAGCCGTCAAACAGGGGGAGAGCAGTACTTC. Translating gives CSASRQTGGEQYF.

V is TRBV13 and J is TRBJ2-5; weak D call: TRBD1 (7 bases). Germline CDR1 reads PRHDT; CDR2 reads FYEKMQ (reference sequence). This CDR3 comprises 17 residues. The ends were cut back, 5 bases at V and 5 bases at J, with 24 bases in the middle. The CDR3 region is CASSTTRPAPGGETQYF. The CDR3 DNA reads TGTGCCAGCAGCACCACCAGACCAGCGCCAGGGGGGGAGACCCAGTACTTC.

Comments on this clonotype: Sequence at one end of the junction differs from germline and may be a read error. The V gene is TRBV12-3 or TRBV12-4, the J gene TRBJ2-3; no definite D call. The CDR3 covers 15 residues. The CDR3, as DNA: TGTGCCAGCAGTTTCCTCCAAAGCCCCACAGATACGCGGTATTTT. It yields the protein CASSFLQSPTDTRYF.

This clonotype was picked up a small number of times. Sequence at one end of the junction differs from germline and may be a read error. This sequence joins TRBV29-1 and TRBJ1-2; no firm D call. The CDR3 is 13 residues long. Germline V CDR1 and CDR2: SQVTM, ANQGSEA. The CDR3: CSGQPLSNYGYTF. The CDR3, as DNA: TGCAGCGGCCAGCCCTTATCTAACTATGGTTACACCTTC.

This clonotype has a handful of counts. In DNA, the CDR3 is TGTGCCAGCAGTGACAGGGAGGCTAACTATGGCTACACCTTC. Translating it yields CASSDREANYGYTF. The chain uses TRBV12-3 or TRBV12-4 and TRBJ1-2; 7 positions agree with TRBD1. This CDR3 is built from 14 residues. V was pared by 5 bases and J by 0 bases, with 3 bases of the junction left unmatched.

The count of this clonotype is one. The chain employs TRBV21-1 and TRBJ2-1; TRBD1 is taken as the D call from the table, unchecked against the DNA. TRBV21-1 is listed as a pseudogene. The CDR3 totals 13 residues. CDR3 nucleotide sequence: TGTGCCAGCAGCAACCAGATGCAGGGGTTTAAGTTCTTC. Translated: CASSNQMQGFKFF.

This clonotype has only a few counts. This rearrangement joins TRBV28 to TRBJ2-5; D remains unclear. V was cut by 7 bases and J by 0 bases, with 9 bases left in between. The CDR3 is 13 residues long. Germline V CDR1 and CDR2: MDHEN, SYDVKM. The CDR3 coding sequence is TGTGCCAGCAACACAGCGTACCAAGAGACCCAGTACTTC. It is translated as CASNTAYQETQYF.

V is TRBV9 and J is TRBJ1-5, with D unresolved. The CDR3 contains 14 residues. Germline CDR1 and CDR2: SGDLS and YYNGEE. V shed 4 bases and J shed 8 bases, with 16 bases lying between them. This CDR3 is CASSLAGNSEPQHF. The CDR3 nucleotides are TGTGCCAGCAGCCTCGCGGGGAATAGTGAGCCCCAGCATTTT.

This rearrangement joins TRBV7-3 to TRBJ2-1; D remains ambiguous. In germline, CDR1 is SGHTA, CDR2 FQGTGA. V was cut by 5 bases and J by 9 bases, with 11 bases left in between. The CDR3 length is 12 residues. CDR3 sequence (DNA): TGTGCCAGCAGCCGCGTAGGCTCTGAGCAGTTCTTC. Its protein product is CASSRVGSEQFF.

This clonotype was found a few times. The genes are TRBV12-3 or TRBV12-4 and TRBJ2-1; 7 nucleotides agree with TRBD1. CDR3 length: 13 amino acids. Unmatched junction bases numbered 8, after V lost 7 bases and J lost 8 bases. CDR3 coding DNA: TGTGCCAGCACCGACAGGGCGGTAGATGAGCAGTTCTTC. Protein sequence: CASTDRAVDEQFF.

The V call is TRBV7-9, the J call TRBJ1-5; a possible D gene is TRBD1 (6 bases). V was clipped by 0 bases and J by 5 bases, with 11 bases between them. CDR3 length equals 15 residues. Germline values: CDR1 SEHNR, CDR2 FQNEAQ (reference sequence). CDR3 in amino acids: CASSLARGDDQPQHF. CDR3 DNA: TGTGCCAGCAGCTTAGCGAGGGGGGACGATCAGCCCCAGCATTTT.

The table lists this clonotype with a few counts. The V and J genes are TRBV10-1 and TRBJ2-1, with TRBD2 identical over 12 bases. The CDR3 is 18 amino acids. V shed 3 bases and J 9 bases; nucleotides not matched to a gene: 15. Germline-derived CDR1 and CDR2 are WNHNN and SYGVQD (reference sequence). The DNA of the CDR3 is TGCGCCAGCAGTGATCCCAGGGCAGGACTAGCGGGACCGGGTGAGCAGTTCTTC. This codes for CASSDPRAGLAGPGEQFF.

The chain employs TRBV20-1 and TRBJ2-7; TRBD2 matches 7 bases. Germline-derived CDR1 and CDR2 are DFQATT and SNEGSKA (reference sequence). Unmatched junction bases numbered 4, after V lost 3 bases and J lost 2 bases. This CDR3 is built from 13 residues. The CDR3 loop is CSARRDYTYEQYF. The CDR3 nucleotides read TGCAGTGCTAGGCGGGACTACACCTACGAGCAGTACTTC.

This clonotype was recorded only once. The V and J genes are TRBV10-1 and TRBJ2-3; D ambiguous. The length of the CDR3 is 12 residues. CDR1 is WNHNN, CDR2 SYGVQD, per germline (reference sequence). The V end lost 2 bases, the J end lost 5 bases, and 5 bases lay between the germline ends. CDR3 sequence: CASSENRDTQYF. DNA of the CDR3: TGCGCCAGCAGTGAGAACCGAGATACGCAGTATTTT.

The chain recombines TRBV6-2 or TRBV6-3 with TRBJ2-1, with 8 bases identical to TRBD2. J was trimmed by 8 bases and V by 2 bases; bases with no gene match: 8. Germline CDR1 MNHEY, CDR2 SVGEGT. There are 15 residues in the CDR3. The DNA for the CDR3 is TGTGCCAGCAGTTACCGGGCGGGAGGTATCGATGAGCAGTTCTTC. Translated, it gives CASSYRAGGIDEQFF.

The chain uses TRBV30 and TRBJ2-4; D call uncertain. The germline V gene encodes CDR1 GTSNPN and CDR2 SVGIG (reference sequence). The CDR3 is 13 amino acids. Trimming took off 2 bases at V and 13 bases at J, with 18 bases between the two ends. The CDR3 sequence: CAWSIVDGGEQYF. Written as DNA, the CDR3 is TGTGCCTGGAGTATTGTGGACGGTGGAGAGCAGTACTTC. Full variable domain (missing parts from reference TRBV30 and TRBJ2-4): SQTIHQWPATLVQPVGSPLSLECTVEGTSNPNLYWYRQAAGRGLQLLFYSVGIGQISSEVPQNLSASRPQDRQFILSSKKLLLSDSGFYLCAWSIVDGGEQYFGAGTRLSVL.

This sequence joins TRBV7-8 and TRBJ2-1, with TRBD2 as a possible D gene (6 bases). The V gene lost 6 bases and the J gene lost 1 base, with 16 bases spanning the gap. Germline V gene lookup returns CDR1 SGHVS and CDR2 FQNEAQ. This CDR3 spans 16 amino acids. CDR3 protein: CASSGLGTFSYNEQFF. CDR3 in DNA: TGTGCCAGCAGTGGTTTGGGGACTTTTTCCTACAATGAGCAGTTCTTC.

The chain recombines TRBV7-9 with TRBJ1-2; D gene unclear. Germline V lookup: CDR1 SEHNR, CDR2 FQNEAQ (reference sequence). Between the trimmed V and J ends, which lost 1 base and 4 bases, there was a span of 10 bases. This CDR3 region has 14 residues. For the CDR3, the DNA is TGTGCCAGCAGCTTAGACAGAAAAGCCTATGGCTACACCTTC. Translating it yields CASSLDRKAYGYTF.

This clonotype has only a few counts. V and J are TRBV20-1 and TRBJ2-1, with 8 positions matching TRBD2. Germline CDR1 reads DFQATT; CDR2 reads SNEGSKA (reference sequence). J gave up 8 bases and V 1 base, and 10 bases lay outside the gene matches. The length of the CDR3 is 15 residues. This chain's CDR3 is CSARGPGLARDEQFF. CDR3 in DNA: TGCAGTGCTAGAGGGCCAGGACTAGCACGCGATGAGCAGTTCTTC.

This clonotype has just a few counts. The CDR3 DNA reads as TGTGCCAGCAGCGCCGGGACACCGTTCTACGAGCAGTACTTC. Amino acid sequence: CASSAGTPFYEQYF. The chain recombines TRBV9 with TRBJ2-7; tentatively, D is TRBD1 (6 bases). CDR1 is SGDLS, CDR2 YYNGEE, per germline. V was clipped by 3 bases and J by 3 bases, with 13 bases between them. This CDR3 contains 14 residues.